This T cell receptor beta chain was profiled in a study of blood T cells in healthy people across ages. Study-wide points: Diversity was estimated from one million T cells, and these estimates were considered underestimates. Whereas aged donors had fewer naive CD4+ cells, long-lived donors had more of them and higher diversity.

Every donor contributed around 10 milliliters of peripheral blood by blood draw. On this clonotype itself: As yet, its antigen is unknown.

With a J-beta primer mix and a sample-barcoded 5' primer, a second PCR ran about 7 to 12 cycles. Every cDNA was tagged by a template-switch adaptor with 12 random nucleotides. One entry per CDR3 protein results from TCRdb running MiXCR on the 5' RACE reads. This sample has approximately 800,000 distinct CDR3 sequences, with 53% found just once. The sequence derives from a man older than 75 in good health. Material for sequencing was blood.

The CDR3 sequence: CASRPTTGGTGDTQYF. In DNA, the CDR3 is TGTGCCAGCAGACCTACGACAGGGGGCACGGGAGATACGCAGTATTTT. The V gene is TRBV28, the J gene TRBJ2-3, with 10 bases identical to TRBD1. Per germline, CDR1 MDHEN and CDR2 SYDVKM. CDR3 length: 16 residues. The V gene end was trimmed by 6 bases and the J gene end by 5 bases; junction bases not matched to a gene: 11.